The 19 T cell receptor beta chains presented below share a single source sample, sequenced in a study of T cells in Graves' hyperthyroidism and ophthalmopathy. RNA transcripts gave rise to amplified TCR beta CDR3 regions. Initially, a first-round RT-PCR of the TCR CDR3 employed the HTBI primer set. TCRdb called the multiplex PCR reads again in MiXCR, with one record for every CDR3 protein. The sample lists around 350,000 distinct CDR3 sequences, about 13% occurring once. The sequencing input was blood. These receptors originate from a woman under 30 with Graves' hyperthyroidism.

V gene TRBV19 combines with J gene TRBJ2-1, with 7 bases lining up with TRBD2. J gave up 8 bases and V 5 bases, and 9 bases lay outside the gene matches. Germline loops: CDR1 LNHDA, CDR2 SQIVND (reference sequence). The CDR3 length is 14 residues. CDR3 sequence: CASSPRWGGDEQFF. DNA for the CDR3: TGTGCCAGTAGTCCTCGCTGGGGGGGGGATGAGCAGTTCTTC.

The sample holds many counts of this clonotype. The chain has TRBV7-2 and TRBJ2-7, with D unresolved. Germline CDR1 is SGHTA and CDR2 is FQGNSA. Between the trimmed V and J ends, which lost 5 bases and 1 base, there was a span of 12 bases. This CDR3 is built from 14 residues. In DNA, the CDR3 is TGTGCCAGCAGCACCGGGCCCTATTCCTACGAGCAGTACTTC. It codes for CASSTGPYSYEQYF. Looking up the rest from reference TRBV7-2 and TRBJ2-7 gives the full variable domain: GAGVSQSPSNKVTEKGKDVELRCDPISGHTALYWYRQSLGQGLEFLIYFQGNSAPDKSGLPSDRFSAERTGGSVSTLTIQRTQQEDSAVYLCASSTGPYSYEQYFGPGTRLTVT.

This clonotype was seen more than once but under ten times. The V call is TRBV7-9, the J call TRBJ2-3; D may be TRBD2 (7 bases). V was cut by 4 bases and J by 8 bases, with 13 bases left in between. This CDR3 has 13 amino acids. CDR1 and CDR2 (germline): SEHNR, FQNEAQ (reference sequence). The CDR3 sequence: CASSWGGAPTQYF. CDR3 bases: TGTGCCAGCAGCTGGGGGGGGGCCCCTACGCAGTATTTT.

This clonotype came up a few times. This CDR3 is CASSSLGTRQPQHF. The CDR3 DNA is TGTGCCAGTAGTTCCCTTGGGACGAGGCAGCCCCAGCATTTT. The chain links TRBV19 to TRBJ1-5, with a weak D call TRBD1 (5 bases). Per the germline V gene, CDR1 is LNHDA and CDR2 is SQIVND (reference sequence). V lost 5 bases and J 7 bases, leaving 15 bases between the germline ends. This CDR3 is built from 14 residues. Together with reference TRBV19 and TRBJ1-5, the CDR3 gives the full variable domain: DGGITQSPKYLFRKEGQNVTLSCEQNLNHDAMYWYRQDPGQGLRLIYYSQIVNDFQKGDIAEGYSVSREKKESFPLTVTSAQKNPTAFYLCASSSLGTRQPQHFGDGTRLSIL.

CDR3: CATSDSQYSSGNTIYF. Here the CDR3 DNA reads TGTGCCACCAGTGATTCACAATACAGCTCTGGAAACACCATATATTTT. The rearrangement joins TRBV24-1 to TRBJ1-3, with unresolved D. CDR1 is KGHDR, CDR2 SFDVKD, per germline. V was trimmed by 2 bases and J by 0 bases, leaving 10 bases between them. This CDR3 is 16 amino acids long.

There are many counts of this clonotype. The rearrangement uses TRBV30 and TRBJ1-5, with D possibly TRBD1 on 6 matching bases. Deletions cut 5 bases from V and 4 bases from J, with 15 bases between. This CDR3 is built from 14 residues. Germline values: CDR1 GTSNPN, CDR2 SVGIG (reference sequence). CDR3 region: CAWHGQTMNQPQHF. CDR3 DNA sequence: TGTGCCTGGCATGGACAGACTATGAATCAGCCCCAGCATTTT.

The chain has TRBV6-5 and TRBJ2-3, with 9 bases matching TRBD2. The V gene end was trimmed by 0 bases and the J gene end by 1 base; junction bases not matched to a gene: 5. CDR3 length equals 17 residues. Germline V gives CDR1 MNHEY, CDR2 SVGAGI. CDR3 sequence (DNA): TGTGCCAGCAGTTACTCGCGGCTAGCGGGGCGCACAGATACGCAGTATTTT. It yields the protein CASSYSRLAGRTDTQYF.

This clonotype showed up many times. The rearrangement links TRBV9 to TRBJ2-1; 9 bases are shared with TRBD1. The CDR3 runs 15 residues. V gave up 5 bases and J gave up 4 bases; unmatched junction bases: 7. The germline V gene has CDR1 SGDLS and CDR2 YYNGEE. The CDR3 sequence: CASSIVGQGYNEQFF. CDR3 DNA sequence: TGTGCCAGCAGTATCGTGGGACAGGGATACAATGAGCAGTTCTTC.

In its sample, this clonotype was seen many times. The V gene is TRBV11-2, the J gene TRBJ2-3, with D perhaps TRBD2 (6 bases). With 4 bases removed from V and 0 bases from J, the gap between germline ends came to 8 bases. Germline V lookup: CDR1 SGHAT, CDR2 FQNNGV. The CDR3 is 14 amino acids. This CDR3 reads CASSWGDSTDTQYF. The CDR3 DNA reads TGTGCCAGCAGCTGGGGGGATAGCACAGATACGCAGTATTTT. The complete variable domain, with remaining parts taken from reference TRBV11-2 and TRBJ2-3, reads EAGVAQSPRYKIIEKRQSVAFWCNPISGHATLYWYQQILGQGPKLLIQFQNNGVVDDSQLPKDRFSAERLKGVDSTLKIQPAKLEDSAVYLCASSWGDSTDTQYFGPGTRLTVL.

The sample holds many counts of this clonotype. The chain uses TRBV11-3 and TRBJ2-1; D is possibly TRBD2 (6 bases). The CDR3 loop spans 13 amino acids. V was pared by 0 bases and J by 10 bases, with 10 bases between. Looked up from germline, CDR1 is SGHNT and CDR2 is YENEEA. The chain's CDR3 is CASSLDQTSEQFF. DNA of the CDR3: TGTGCCAGCAGCTTAGATCAAACTAGCGAGCAGTTCTTC.

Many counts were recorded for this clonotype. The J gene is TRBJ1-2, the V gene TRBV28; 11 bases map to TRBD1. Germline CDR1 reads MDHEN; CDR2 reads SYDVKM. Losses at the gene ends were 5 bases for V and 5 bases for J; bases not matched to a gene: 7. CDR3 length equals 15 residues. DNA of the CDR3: TGTGCCAGCAGTCTAGGGACAGGGGGGCAGTATGGCTACACCTTC. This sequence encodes CASSLGTGGQYGYTF.

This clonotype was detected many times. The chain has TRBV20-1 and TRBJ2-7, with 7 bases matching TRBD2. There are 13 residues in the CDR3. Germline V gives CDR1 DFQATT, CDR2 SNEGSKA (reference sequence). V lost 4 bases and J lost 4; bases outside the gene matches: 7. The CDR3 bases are TGCAGTGCTATTCCAATTAGCGGGTACGAGCAGTACTTC. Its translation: CSAIPISGYEQYF.

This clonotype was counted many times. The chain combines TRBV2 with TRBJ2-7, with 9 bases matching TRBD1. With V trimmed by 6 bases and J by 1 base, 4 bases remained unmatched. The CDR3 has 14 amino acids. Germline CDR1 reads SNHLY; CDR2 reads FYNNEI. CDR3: CASRAGQGSYEQYF. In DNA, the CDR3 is TGTGCCAGCAGAGCGGGACAGGGATCCTACGAGCAGTACTTC.

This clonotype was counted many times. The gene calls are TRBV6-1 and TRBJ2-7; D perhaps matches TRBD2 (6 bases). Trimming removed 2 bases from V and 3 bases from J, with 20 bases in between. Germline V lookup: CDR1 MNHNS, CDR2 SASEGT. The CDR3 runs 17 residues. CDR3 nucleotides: TGTGCCAGCAGTGAATGGGGTTGGGGGGACTCGGGCTACGAGCAGTACTTC. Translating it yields CASSEWGWGDSGYEQYF.

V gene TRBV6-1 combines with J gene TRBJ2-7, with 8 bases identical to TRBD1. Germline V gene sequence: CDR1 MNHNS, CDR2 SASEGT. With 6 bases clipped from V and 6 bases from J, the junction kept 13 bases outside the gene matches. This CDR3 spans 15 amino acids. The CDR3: CASRPRQGRLGEQYF. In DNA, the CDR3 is TGTGCCAGCAGACCCCGACAGGGGCGGCTGGGCGAGCAGTACTTC.

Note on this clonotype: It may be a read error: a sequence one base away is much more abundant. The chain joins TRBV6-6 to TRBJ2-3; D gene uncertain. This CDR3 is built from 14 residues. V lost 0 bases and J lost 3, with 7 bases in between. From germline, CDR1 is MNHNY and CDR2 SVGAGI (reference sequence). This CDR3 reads CASSYSRRTDTQYF. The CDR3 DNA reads TGTGCCAGCAGTTACTCGAGGAGAACAGATACGCAGTATTTT.

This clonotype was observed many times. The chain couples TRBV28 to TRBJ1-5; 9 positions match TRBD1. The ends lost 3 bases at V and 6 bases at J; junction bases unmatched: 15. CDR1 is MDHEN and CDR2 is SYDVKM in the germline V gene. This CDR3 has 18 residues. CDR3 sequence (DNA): TGTGCCAGCAGTTTCGAACAGGGGGCGCGTGGGTCGATTCAGCCCCAGCATTTT. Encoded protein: CASSFEQGARGSIQPQHF.

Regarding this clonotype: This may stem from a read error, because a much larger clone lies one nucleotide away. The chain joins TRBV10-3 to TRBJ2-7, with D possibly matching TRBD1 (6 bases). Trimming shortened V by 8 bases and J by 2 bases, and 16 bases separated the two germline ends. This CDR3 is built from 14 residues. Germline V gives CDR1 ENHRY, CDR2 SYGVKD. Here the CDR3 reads CAIGPGTNPYEQYF. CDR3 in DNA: TGTGCCATCGGCCCCGGGACAAACCCCTACGAGCAGTACTTC.

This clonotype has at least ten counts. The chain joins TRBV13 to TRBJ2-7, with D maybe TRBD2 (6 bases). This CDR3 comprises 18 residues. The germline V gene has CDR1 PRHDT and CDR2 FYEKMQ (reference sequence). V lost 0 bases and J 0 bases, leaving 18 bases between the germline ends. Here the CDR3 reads CASSLGKWAGSNSYEQYF. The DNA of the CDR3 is TGTGCCAGCAGCTTAGGAAAGTGGGCGGGATCAAACTCCTACGAGCAGTACTTC.